This T cell receptor (beta chain) was captured by sequencing in a study of T cell responses to AZD1222 COVID-19 vaccine. Data came from immunoSEQ multiplex PCR; TCRdb stores just in-frame clones and leaves some out. The repertoire holds just under 90,000 clones, with 70% to 90% as singletons. General study findings and limits: Spike-specific TCR breadth and depth grew following two AZD1222 doses.

It was second doses at about 4 or about 12 weeks that were pooled. V lost 4 bases and J 9 bases, leaving 14 bases between the germline ends. The CDR3 runs to 13 residues. Germline-derived CDR1 and CDR2 are SGHRS and YFSETQ. A note on this clone: Its target is unknown.

The chain has TRBV5-1 and TRBJ2-1, with D possibly matching TRBD1 (5 bases). The TCR was taken from an adult who received the AZD1222 COVID-19 vaccine. The source material was peripheral blood, sampled 28 days after the second AZD1222 dose. The CDR3 DNA reads as TGCGCCAGCAGCAATCAGGGTAAGGCTGAGCAGTTCTTC. It yields the protein CASSNQGKAEQFF.